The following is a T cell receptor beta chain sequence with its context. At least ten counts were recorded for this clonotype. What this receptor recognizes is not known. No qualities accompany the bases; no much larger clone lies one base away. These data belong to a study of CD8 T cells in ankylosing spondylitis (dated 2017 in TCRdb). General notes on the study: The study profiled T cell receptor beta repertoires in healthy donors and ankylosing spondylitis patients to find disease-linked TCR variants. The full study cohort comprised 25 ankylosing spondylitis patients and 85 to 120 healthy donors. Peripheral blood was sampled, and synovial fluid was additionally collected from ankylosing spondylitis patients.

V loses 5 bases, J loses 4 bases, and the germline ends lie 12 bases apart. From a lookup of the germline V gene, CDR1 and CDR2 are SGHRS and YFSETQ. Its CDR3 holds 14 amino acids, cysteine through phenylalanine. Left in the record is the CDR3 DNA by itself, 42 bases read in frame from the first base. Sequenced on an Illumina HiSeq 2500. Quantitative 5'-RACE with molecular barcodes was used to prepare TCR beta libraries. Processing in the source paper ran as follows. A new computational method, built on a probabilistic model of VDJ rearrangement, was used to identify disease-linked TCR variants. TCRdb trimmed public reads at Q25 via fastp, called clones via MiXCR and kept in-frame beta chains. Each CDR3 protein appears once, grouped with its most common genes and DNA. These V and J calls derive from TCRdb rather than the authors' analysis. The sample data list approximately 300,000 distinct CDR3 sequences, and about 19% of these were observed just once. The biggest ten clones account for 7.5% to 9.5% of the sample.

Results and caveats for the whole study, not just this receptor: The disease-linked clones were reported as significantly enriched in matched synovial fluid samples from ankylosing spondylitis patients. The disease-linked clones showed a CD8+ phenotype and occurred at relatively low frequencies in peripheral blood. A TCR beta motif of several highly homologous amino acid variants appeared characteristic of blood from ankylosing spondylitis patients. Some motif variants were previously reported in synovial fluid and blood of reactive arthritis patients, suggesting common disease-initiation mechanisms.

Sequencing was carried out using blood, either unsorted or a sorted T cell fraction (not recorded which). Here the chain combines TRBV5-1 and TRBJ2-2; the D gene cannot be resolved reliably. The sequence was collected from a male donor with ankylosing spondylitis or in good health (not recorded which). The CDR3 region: CASRENRATGELFF. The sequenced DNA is TGCGCCAGCAGGGAGAACAGAGCCACCGGGGAGCTGTTTTTT.